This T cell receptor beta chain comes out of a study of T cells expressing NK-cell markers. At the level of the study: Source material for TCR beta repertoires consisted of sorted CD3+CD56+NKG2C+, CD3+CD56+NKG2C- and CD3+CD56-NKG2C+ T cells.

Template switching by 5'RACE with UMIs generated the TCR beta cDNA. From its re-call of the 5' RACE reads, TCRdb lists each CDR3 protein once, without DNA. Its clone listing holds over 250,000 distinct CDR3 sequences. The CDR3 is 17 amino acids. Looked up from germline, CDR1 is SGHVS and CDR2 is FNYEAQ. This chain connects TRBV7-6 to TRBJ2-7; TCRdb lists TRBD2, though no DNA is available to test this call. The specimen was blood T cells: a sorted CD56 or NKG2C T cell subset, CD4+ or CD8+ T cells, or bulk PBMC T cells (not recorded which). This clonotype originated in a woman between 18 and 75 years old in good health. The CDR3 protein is CASSKEPRGPIGGEQYF.